Following are 13 T cell receptor beta chains from one sample sequenced in a study of T cell responses to AZD1222 COVID-19 vaccine. TCRdb's copy holds only in-frame clones and misses some; the assay was immunoSEQ multiplex PCR. This table has roughly 77,000 clones, approximately 90% appearing once. Sequencing used peripheral blood, obtained on day 0 of AZD1222 vaccination. These receptors were obtained from an adult in good health.

J is TRBJ1-1 and V is TRBV5-8, with a tentative D call TRBD1 (6 bases). The ends were cut back, 5 bases at V and 11 bases at J, with 16 bases in the middle. This CDR3 region has 12 residues. Germline CDR1 and CDR2: SGHTS and YDEGEE. The CDR3 DNA reads as TGTGCCAGCAGACAGGAACAGGGTCGGGCTTTCTTT. Translation gives CASRQEQGRAFF.

This clone was observed once. The chain couples TRBV18 to TRBJ1-5, with D uncertain. This CDR3 has 13 amino acids. CDR1 is KGHSH and CDR2 is LQKENI in the germline V gene. V was clipped by 2 bases and J by 4 bases, with 6 bases between them. Written as DNA, the CDR3 is TGTGCCAGCTCACCAGGTTCGAATCAGCCCCAGCATTTT. The encoded protein is CASSPGSNQPQHF.

The chain couples TRBV10-3 to TRBJ2-3; 9 positions agree with TRBD1. Germline V lookup: CDR1 ENHRY, CDR2 SYGVKD. The CDR3 extends over 17 amino acids. V dropped 3 bases and J dropped 6; count of bases not matched to a gene: 13. The CDR3 loop is CAISEMPGQGSQDTQYF. The CDR3 DNA sequence: TGTGCCATCAGTGAAATGCCGGGACAGGGAAGTCAGGATACGCAGTATTTT.

This chain joins TRBV28 and TRBJ2-7, with a tentative D call TRBD2 (6 bases). Germline CDR1 MDHEN, CDR2 SYDVKM. The ends were cut back, 5 bases at V and 2 bases at J, with 16 bases in the middle. The CDR3 contains 15 residues. CDR3 region: CASSPDPGTAYEQYF. The CDR3 DNA sequence: TGTGCCAGCAGTCCTGACCCCGGGACTGCCTACGAGCAGTACTTC. The entire variable domain, with the rest obtained from reference TRBV28 and TRBJ2-7, is as follows: DVKVTQSSRYLVKRTGEKVFLECVQDMDHENMFWYRQDPGLGLRLIYFSYDVKMKEKGDIPEGYSVSREKKERFSLILESASTNQTSMYLCASSPDPGTAYEQYFGPGTRLTVT.

The chain recombines TRBV6-5 with TRBJ2-4; 8 positions match TRBD1. CDR1 MNHEY and CDR2 SVGAGI come from the germline V gene. The CDR3 totals 15 residues. The trim removed 6 bases at V and 6 bases at J, leaving 10 bases unmatched. CDR3 region: CASRPPGGRINIQYF. The CDR3 region has the DNA TGTGCCAGCAGGCCACCAGGGGGCAGGATAAACATTCAGTACTTC.

The J gene is TRBJ1-2, the V gene TRBV19, with D unresolved. Germline values: CDR1 LNHDA, CDR2 SQIVND (reference sequence). This CDR3 is built from 12 residues. Trimming took off 7 bases at V and 7 bases at J, with 13 bases between the two ends. The CDR3 nucleotides read TGTGCCAGTAACTCGGTAGTTGGTGGCTACACCTTC. Translated: CASNSVVGGYTF.

The chain employs TRBV16 and TRBJ1-6, with a weak D call TRBD1 (5 bases). V lost 2 bases and J lost 4, with 15 bases in between. Germline V gene data show CDR1 as KGHSY and CDR2 as FQNENV. The CDR3 sequence is 17 residues long. This CDR3 reads CASSQQRQGSYNSPLHF. The DNA for the CDR3 is TGTGCCAGCAGCCAACAGCGGCAGGGATCGTATAATTCACCCCTCCACTTT.

This rearrangement joins TRBV12-3 or TRBV12-4 to TRBJ1-4, with D uncertain. Deletions cut 2 bases from V and 9 bases from J, with 4 bases between. This CDR3 comprises 11 residues. The CDR3 spells CASSLYQKLFF. The CDR3 DNA reads TGTGCCAGCAGTTTATACCAAAAACTGTTTTTT.

This clone was observed a handful of times. The rearrangement uses TRBV28 and TRBJ1-6; a weak D match, TRBD1 (5 bases). Germline V gene sequence: CDR1 MDHEN, CDR2 SYDVKM. CDR3 size: 14 residues. V was pared by 8 bases and J by 10 bases, with 18 bases between. CDR3: CASELGVGGSPLHF. The CDR3 DNA is TGTGCCAGCGAATTGGGGGTGGGAGGCTCACCCCTCCACTTT.

V usage is TRBV7-2 and J usage is TRBJ1-1; weak D call: TRBD1 (6 bases). The germline CDR1 and CDR2 sequences are SGHTA and FQGNSA. The V and J ends lost 2 bases and 3 bases respectively, with 13 bases between them. The CDR3 is 15 amino acids. CDR3 nucleotides: TGTGCCAGCAGCTTAATACGAAGGGGGGACACTGAAGCTTTCTTT. Translated, it gives CASSLIRRGDTEAFF.

The chain employs TRBV18 and TRBJ2-3; 9 nucleotides match TRBD2. CDR3 length: 15 residues. After removal of 6 bases from V and 0 bases from J, the junction contained 4 bases not matched to a gene. CDR1 KGHSH and CDR2 LQKENI come from the germline V gene. The CDR3 is CASSTSGASTDTQYF. The CDR3, as DNA: TGTGCCAGCTCGACTAGCGGAGCTAGCACAGATACGCAGTATTTT.

V usage is TRBV28 and J usage is TRBJ2-5, with 8 bases matching TRBD2. CDR1 is MDHEN, CDR2 SYDVKM, per germline. With V trimmed by 5 bases and J by 6 bases, 8 bases remained unmatched. The CDR3 covers 14 residues. The CDR3 DNA reads as TGTGCCAGCAGTCTAGCGGGCCAGGGACAGACCCAGTACTTC. Translating gives CASSLAGQGQTQYF. Together with reference TRBV28 and TRBJ2-5, the CDR3 gives the full variable domain: DVKVTQSSRYLVKRTGEKVFLECVQDMDHENMFWYRQDPGLGLRLIYFSYDVKMKEKGDIPEGYSVSREKKERFSLILESASTNQTSMYLCASSLAGQGQTQYFGPGTRLLVL.

The chain couples TRBV19 to TRBJ2-3; D is uncertain. The ends were cut back, 5 bases at V and 0 bases at J, with 9 bases in the middle. Germline V gene lookup returns CDR1 LNHDA and CDR2 SQIVND (reference sequence). This CDR3 has 14 amino acids. For the CDR3, the DNA is TGTGCCAGTAGTTCCCAGGTTAGCACAGATACGCAGTATTTT. Translated, it gives CASSSQVSTDTQYF.